This is a list of T cell receptor beta chains from one sample in a study of T cells in Graves' hyperthyroidism and ophthalmopathy. Each CDR3 protein gets one entry after TCRdb re-called the multiplex PCR reads with MiXCR. The sample holds about 400,000 distinct CDR3 sequences, roughly an eighth seen once. Source material: blood. The receptors shown here come from a man aged 50-60 years with Graves' ophthalmopathy. CDR3s include the opening cysteine and the closing phenylalanine or tryptophan. Fields, in order: J gene, V gene, clone size, D gene, CDR3 protein, CDR3 DNA. The D gene is left open where the match is weak. The size field is filled for only some rows; it gives once, few, many or a size class.

TRBJ2-1 | TRBV6-2/TRBV6-3 | many | TRBD2 | CASSYSTSGASYNEQFF | TGTGCCAGCAGTTACAGTACTAGCGGAGCATCCTACAATGAGCAGTTCTTC
TRBJ1-4 | TRBV3-1 | few | . | CASSALGDALDEKLFF | TGTGCCAGCAGCGCCCTGGGTGATGCCCTAGATGAAAAACTGTTTTTT
TRBJ2-2 | TRBV18 | . | . | CASSPLLGSGVTGELFF | TGTGCCAGCTCACCACTCCTCGGGAGCGGCGTCACCGGGGAGCTGTTTTTT
TRBJ2-1 | TRBV11-2 | . | TRBD1 | CASSLVGQGDHEQFF | TGTGCCAGCAGCTTGGTGGGACAGGGGGACCATGAGCAGTTCTTC
TRBJ2-3 | TRBV2 | many | . | CASSGAQRYTDTQYF | TGTGCCAGCAGTGGGGCCCAACGCTACACAGATACGCAGTATTTT
TRBJ1-5 | TRBV30 | . | TRBD1 | CAWSAETGRSNQPQHF | TGTGCCTGGAGTGCAGAGACAGGGAGAAGCAATCAGCCCCAGCATTTT
TRBJ1-2 | TRBV5-1 | many | . | CASSVVTSNYGYTF | TGCGCCAGCAGCGTTGTCACTTCTAACTATGGCTACACCTTC
TRBJ2-5 | TRBV18 | many | . | CASSRGELETQYF | TGTGCCAGCTCACGAGGGGAACTGGAGACCCAGTACTTC
TRBJ1-2 | TRBV6-1 | few | TRBD1 | CASSHRGGYGYTF | TGTGCCAGCAGCCACAGGGGAGGATATGGCTACACCTTC
TRBJ2-2 | TRBV6-2/TRBV6-3 | many | TRBD2 | CASSYSGLAAGELFF | TGTGCCAGCAGTTACTCGGGACTAGCGGCCGGGGAGCTGTTTTTT
TRBJ2-3 | TRBV11-3 | . | TRBD2 | CASSPRQGTSGKRDTQYF | TGTGCCAGCAGCCCTCGACAGGGGACTAGCGGGAAACGAGATACGCAGTATTTT
TRBJ2-7 | TRBV6-6 | many | TRBD1 | CASSYGQGAYEQYF | TGTGCCAGCAGTTACGGGCAGGGGGCCTACGAGCAGTACTTC
TRBJ2-1 | TRBV5-1 | many | . | CASSLGQENYNEQFF | TGCGCCAGCAGCTTGGGACAGGAAAACTACAATGAGCAGTTCTTC
TRBJ2-7 | TRBV7-8 | many | TRBD2 | CASSLASGITYEQYF | TGTGCCAGCAGCCTAGCTAGCGGGATAACCTACGAGCAGTACTTC
TRBJ1-5 | TRBV14 | . | . | CASSQDRREWHF | TGTGCCAGCAGCCAAGATAGACGGGAGTGGCATTTT
TRBJ2-1 | TRBV12-3/TRBV12-4 | many | TRBD2 | CASSLSRSGRYDEQFF | TGTGCCAGCAGTTTATCAAGGAGCGGGAGGTATGATGAGCAGTTCTTC
TRBJ2-5 | TRBV25-1 | . | TRBD1 | CASSEFLWDRGQETQYF | TGTGCCAGCAGTGAATTTTTATGGGACAGGGGGCAAGAGACCCAGTACTTC
TRBJ1-2 | TRBV12-3/TRBV12-4 | . | TRBD1 | CASSPQGGTYDYTF | TGTGCCAGCAGTCCGCAGGGGGGGACCTATGACTACACCTTC
TRBJ1-1 | TRBV19 | few | . | CASSITGLNTEAFF | TGTGCCAGTAGTATTACAGGTCTGAACACTGAAGCTTTCTTT
TRBJ2-2 | TRBV6-1 | few | . | CASSEQPLTTNTGELFF | TGTGCCAGCAGTGAACAGCCACTGACGACGAACACCGGGGAGCTGTTTTTT
TRBJ2-2 | TRBV19 | . | . | CASSMVQNTGELFF | TGTGCCAGTAGTATGGTACAGAACACCGGGGAGCTGTTTTTT
TRBJ2-3 | TRBV28 | . | TRBD1 | CASRGGQPPVTQYF | TGTGCCAGCAGAGGGGGACAGCCCCCAGTTACGCAGTATTTT
TRBJ2-5 | TRBV19 | few | TRBD2 | CASSLGGTSGRDVVETQYF | TGTGCCAGTAGTCTAGGGGGGACTAGCGGGAGGGATGTCGTAGAGACCCAGTACTTC
TRBJ2-2 | TRBV5-6 | many | . | CASSLGVGELFF | TGTGCCAGCAGCTTGGGGGTCGGGGAGCTGTTTTTT
TRBJ2-1 | TRBV9 | few | TRBD1 | CASSVGTVENEQFF | TGTGCCAGCAGCGTTGGGACAGTTGAGAATGAGCAGTTCTTC
TRBJ2-3 | TRBV19 | few | TRBD2 | CASSTSRAGGDTQYF | TGTGCCAGTAGTACAAGTCGAGCGGGAGGAGATACGCAGTATTTT
TRBJ2-7 | TRBV5-1 | . | . | CASSLIPGRVYEQYF | TGCGCCAGCAGCTTGATTCCGGGAAGAGTCTACGAGCAGTACTTC
TRBJ2-1 | TRBV9 | few | TRBD1 | CASSEGDRASEQFF | TGTGCCAGCAGCGAGGGGGACAGGGCGAGTGAGCAGTTCTTC
TRBJ2-5 | TRBV4-1 | . | TRBD2 | CASSQRGELAGVRETQYF | TGCGCCAGCAGCCAACGGGGGGAACTAGCGGGAGTTCGGGAGACCCAGTACTTC
TRBJ2-1 | TRBV9 | many | . | CASSTLDDSPYNEQFF | TGTGCCAGCAGCACTCTCGATGATAGCCCATACAATGAGCAGTTCTTC
TRBJ2-5 | TRBV25-1 | few | TRBD1 | CASDRGGETQYF | TGTGCCAGTGACAGGGGGGGAGAGACCCAGTACTTC
TRBJ2-7 | TRBV20-1 | many | TRBD1 | CSARPTKDRGSYEQYF | TGCAGTGCTAGACCGACGAAGGACAGGGGGAGCTACGAGCAGTACTTC
TRBJ1-4 | TRBV6-1 | many | TRBD1 | CASTWTGGVTNEKLFF | TGTGCCAGCACTTGGACAGGGGGCGTTACTAATGAAAAACTGTTTTTT
TRBJ2-1 | TRBV11-2 | many | TRBD1 | CASSHGTGYYNEQFF | TGTGCCAGCAGCCACGGGACAGGGTACTACAATGAGCAGTTCTTC
TRBJ2-2 | TRBV5-1 | many | TRBD1 | CASSLGGTDPATGELFF | TGCGCCAGCAGCTTGGGAGGGACAGACCCAGCGACGGGGGAGCTGTTTTTT
TRBJ2-3 | TRBV20-1 | . | . | CSARDAVGGGRPMDTQYF | TGCAGTGCTAGAGACGCGGTTGGTGGCGGCAGGCCCATGGATACGCAGTATTTT
TRBJ2-5 | TRBV27 | many | . | CASSLAGRNQETQYF | TGTGCCAGCAGTTTAGCGGGACGGAACCAAGAGACCCAGTACTTC
TRBJ2-7 | TRBV11-2 | . | TRBD2 | CASSLGREYYEQYF | TGTGCCAGCAGCTTAGGGCGGGAGTATTACGAGCAGTACTTC
TRBJ2-5 | TRBV20-1 | . | . | CSASRVLQETQYF | TGCAGTGCTAGTCGAGTGCTCCAAGAGACCCAGTACTTC
TRBJ2-3 | TRBV7-2 | few | . | CASSLAPNQDTQYF | TGTGCCAGCAGCTTAGCGCCGAACCAGGATACGCAGTATTTT
TRBJ2-5 | TRBV5-1 | few | TRBD2 | CASSLVASGETQYF | TGCGCCAGCAGCTTGGTGGCTAGCGGGGAGACCCAGTACTTC
TRBJ2-3 | TRBV5-6 | few | TRBD2 | CASSLGTRRTDTQYF | TGTGCCAGCAGCTTAGGGACTAGGCGCACAGATACGCAGTATTTT